The clone carrying this TCR beta chain was seen just once. Its antigen is not identified. The data originate from a study of cytomegalovirus exposure and HLA in healthy donors. Looking at the study overall: The roughly 120 validation repertoires, a later analysis reported, used the same platform as the approximately 700 first-cohort repertoires.

Whole-study results and caveats: Cytomegalovirus-associated TCR beta chains were listed, numbering some 170. Most TCR sequences were seen very rarely across donors, but some public TCRs occurred in many.

The assay was immunoSEQ multiplex PCR, and TCRdb's table has in-frame clones only and misses some. Here the sample spans under 150,000 clones, roughly 86% being singletons. CDR3 length: 15 amino acids. V was pared by 5 bases and J by 0 bases, with 14 bases between. Germline V gene sequence: CDR1 SGHRS, CDR2 YFSETQ. The chain uses TRBV5-1 and TRBJ1-1; D is ambiguous. Sequences were obtained from PBMCs. This clonotype originated in a man younger than 35 in good health and CMV-seropositive. CDR3 amino acids: CASSIVSAMNTEAFF. The CDR3 bases are TGCGCCAGCAGTATAGTTTCCGCCATGAACACTGAAGCTTTCTTT.